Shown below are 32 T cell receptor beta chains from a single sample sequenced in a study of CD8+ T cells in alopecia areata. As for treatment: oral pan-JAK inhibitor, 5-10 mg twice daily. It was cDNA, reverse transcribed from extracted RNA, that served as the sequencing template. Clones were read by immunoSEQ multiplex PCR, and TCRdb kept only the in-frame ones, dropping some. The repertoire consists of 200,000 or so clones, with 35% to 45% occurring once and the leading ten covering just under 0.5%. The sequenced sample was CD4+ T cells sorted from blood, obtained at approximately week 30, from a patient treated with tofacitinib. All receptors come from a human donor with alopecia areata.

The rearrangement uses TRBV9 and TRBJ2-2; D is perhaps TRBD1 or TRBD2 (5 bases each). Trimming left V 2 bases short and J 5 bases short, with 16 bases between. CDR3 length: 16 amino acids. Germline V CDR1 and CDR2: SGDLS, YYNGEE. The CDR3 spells CASSVDPGTETGELFF. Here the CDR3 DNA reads TGTGCCAGCAGCGTCGACCCCGGGACCGAAACCGGGGAGCTGTTTTTT.

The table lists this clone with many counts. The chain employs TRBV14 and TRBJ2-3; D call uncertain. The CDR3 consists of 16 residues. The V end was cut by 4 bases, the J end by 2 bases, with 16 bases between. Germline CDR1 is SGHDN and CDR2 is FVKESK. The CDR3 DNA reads TGTGCCAGCAGCCCGAGTCAAGGGTTCTCCACAGATACGCAGTATTTT. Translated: CASSPSQGFSTDTQYF.

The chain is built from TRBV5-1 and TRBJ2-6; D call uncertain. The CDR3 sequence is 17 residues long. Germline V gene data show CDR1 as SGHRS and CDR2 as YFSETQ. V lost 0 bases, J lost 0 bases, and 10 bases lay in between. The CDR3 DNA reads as TGCGCCAGCAGCTTGGAAGGCAGCCCCTCTGGGGCCAACGTCCTGACTTTC. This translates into CASSLEGSPSGANVLTF.

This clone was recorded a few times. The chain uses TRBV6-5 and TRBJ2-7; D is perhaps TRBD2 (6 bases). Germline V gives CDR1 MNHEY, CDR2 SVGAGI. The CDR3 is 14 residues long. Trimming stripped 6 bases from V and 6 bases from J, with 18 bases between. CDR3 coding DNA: TGTGCCAGCAGACCCAGGAGGGGTGCGTCCGAGCAGTACTTC. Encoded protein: CASRPRRGASEQYF.

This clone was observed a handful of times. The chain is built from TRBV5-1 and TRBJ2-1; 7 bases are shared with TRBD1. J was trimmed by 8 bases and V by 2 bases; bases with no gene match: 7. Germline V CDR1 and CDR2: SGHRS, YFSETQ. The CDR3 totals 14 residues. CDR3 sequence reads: CASSFDGTDHEQFF. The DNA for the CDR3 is TGCGCCAGCAGCTTCGATGGGACAGATCATGAGCAGTTCTTC.

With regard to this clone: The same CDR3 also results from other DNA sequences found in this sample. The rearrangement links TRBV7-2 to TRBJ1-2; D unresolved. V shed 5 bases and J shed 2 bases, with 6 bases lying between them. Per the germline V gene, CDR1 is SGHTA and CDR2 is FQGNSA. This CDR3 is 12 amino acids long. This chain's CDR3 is CASSPDNYGYTF. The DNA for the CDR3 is TGTGCCAGCAGCCCTGACAACTATGGCTACACCTTC.

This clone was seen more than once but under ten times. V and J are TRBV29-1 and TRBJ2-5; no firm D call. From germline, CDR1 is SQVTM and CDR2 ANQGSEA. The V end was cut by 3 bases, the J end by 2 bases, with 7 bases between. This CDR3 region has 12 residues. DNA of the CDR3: TGCAGCGTTGAGAACACTCAAGAGACCCAGTACTTC. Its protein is CSVENTQETQYF.

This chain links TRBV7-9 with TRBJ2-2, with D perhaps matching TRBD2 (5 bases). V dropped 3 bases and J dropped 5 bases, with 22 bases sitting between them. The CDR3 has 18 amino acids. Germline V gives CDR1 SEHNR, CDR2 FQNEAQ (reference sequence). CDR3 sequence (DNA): TGTGCCAGCAGCTTTCCGCGTCGAGGGTACGGAAGTACCGGGGAGCTGTTTTTT. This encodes CASSFPRRGYGSTGELFF.

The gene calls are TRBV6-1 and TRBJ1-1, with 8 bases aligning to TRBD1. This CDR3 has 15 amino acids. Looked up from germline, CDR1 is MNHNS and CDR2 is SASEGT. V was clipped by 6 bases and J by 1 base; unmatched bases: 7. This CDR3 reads CASRLTGAGNTEAFF. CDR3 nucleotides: TGTGCCAGCAGACTGACAGGGGCTGGGAACACTGAAGCTTTCTTT.

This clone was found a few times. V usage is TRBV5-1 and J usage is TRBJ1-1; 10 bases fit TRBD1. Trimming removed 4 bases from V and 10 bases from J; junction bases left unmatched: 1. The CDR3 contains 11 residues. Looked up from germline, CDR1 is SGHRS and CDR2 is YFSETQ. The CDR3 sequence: CASSGDRGAFF. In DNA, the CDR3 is TGCGCCAGCAGCGGGGACAGGGGAGCTTTCTTT.

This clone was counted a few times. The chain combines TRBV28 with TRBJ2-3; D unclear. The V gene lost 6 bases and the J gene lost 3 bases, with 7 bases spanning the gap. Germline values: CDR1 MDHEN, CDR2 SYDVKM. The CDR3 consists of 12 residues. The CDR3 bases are TGTGCCAGCAGCCTTAGTACAGATACGCAGTATTTT. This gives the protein CASSLSTDTQYF.

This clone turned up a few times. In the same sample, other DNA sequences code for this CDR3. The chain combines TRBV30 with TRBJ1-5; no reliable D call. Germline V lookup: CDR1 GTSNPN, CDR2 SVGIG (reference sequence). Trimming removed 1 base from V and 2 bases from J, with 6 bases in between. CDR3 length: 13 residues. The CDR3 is CAWSAGGNQPQHF. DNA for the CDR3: TGTGCCTGGAGTGCGGGAGGCAATCAGCCCCAGCATTTT.

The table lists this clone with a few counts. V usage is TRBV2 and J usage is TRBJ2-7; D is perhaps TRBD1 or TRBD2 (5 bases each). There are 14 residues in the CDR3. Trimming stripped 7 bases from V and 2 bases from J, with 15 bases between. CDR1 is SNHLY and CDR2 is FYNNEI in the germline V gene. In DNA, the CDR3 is TGTGCCAGCATCCCCGGGACGGATGCCTACGAGCAGTACTTC. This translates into CASIPGTDAYEQYF.

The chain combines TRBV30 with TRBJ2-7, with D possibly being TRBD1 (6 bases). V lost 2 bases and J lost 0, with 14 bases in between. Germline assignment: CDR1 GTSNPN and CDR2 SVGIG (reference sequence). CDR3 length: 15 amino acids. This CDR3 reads CAWSPYRASSYEQYF. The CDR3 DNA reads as TGTGCCTGGAGTCCGTACAGGGCGAGCTCCTACGAGCAGTACTTC.

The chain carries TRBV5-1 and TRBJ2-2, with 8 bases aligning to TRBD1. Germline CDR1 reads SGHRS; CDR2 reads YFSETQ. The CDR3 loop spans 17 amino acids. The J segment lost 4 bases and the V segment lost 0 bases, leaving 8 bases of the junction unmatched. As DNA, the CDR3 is TGCGCCAGCAGCTTGGCGAATACAGGGGGTGGCACCGGGGAGCTGTTTTTT. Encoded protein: CASSLANTGGGTGELFF.

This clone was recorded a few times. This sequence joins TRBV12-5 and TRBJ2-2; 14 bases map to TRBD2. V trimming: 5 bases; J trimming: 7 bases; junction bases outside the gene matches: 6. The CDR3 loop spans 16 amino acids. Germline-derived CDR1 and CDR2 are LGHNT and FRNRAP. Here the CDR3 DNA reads TGTGCTAGTGGTCCGGGACTAGCGGGAGTTGACGGGGAGCTGTTTTTT. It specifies CASGPGLAGVDGELFF.

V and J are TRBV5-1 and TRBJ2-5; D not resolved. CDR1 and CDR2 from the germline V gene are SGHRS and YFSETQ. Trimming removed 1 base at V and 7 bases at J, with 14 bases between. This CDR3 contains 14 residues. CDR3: CASSLPDLGGTQYF. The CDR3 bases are TGCGCCAGCAGCTTGCCGGACCTGGGCGGGACCCAGTACTTC.

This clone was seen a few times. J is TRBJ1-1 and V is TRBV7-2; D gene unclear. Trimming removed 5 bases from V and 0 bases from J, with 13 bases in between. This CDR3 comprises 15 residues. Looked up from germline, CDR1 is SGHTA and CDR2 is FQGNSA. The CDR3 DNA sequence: TGTGCCAGCAGCCAACAATGGAGGGTGAACACTGAAGCTTTCTTT. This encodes CASSQQWRVNTEAFF. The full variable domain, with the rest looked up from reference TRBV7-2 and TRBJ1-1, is GAGVSQSPSNKVTEKGKDVELRCDPISGHTALYWYRQSLGQGLEFLIYFQGNSAPDKSGLPSDRFSAERTGGSVSTLTIQRTQQEDSAVYLCASSQQWRVNTEAFFGQGTRLTVV.

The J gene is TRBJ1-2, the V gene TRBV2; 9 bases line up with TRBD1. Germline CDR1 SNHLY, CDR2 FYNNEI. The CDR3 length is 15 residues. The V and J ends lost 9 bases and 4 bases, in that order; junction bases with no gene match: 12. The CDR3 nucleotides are TGTGCCAGTAACGAACCGGGACAGGGTGCCTATGGCTACACCTTC. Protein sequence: CASNEPGQGAYGYTF.

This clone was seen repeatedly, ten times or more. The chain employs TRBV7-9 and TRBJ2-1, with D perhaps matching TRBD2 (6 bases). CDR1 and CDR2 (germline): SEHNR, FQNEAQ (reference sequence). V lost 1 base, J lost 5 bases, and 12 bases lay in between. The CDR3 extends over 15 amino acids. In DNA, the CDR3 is TGTGCCAGCAGCTTAGGGTTAGCGGAGCACAATGAGCAGTTCTTC. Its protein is CASSLGLAEHNEQFF.

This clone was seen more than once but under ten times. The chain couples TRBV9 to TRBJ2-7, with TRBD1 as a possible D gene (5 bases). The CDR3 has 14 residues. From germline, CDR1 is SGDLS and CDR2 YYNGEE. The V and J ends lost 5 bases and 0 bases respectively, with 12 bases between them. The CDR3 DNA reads TGTGCCAGCAGTATGGGGCGGAGCTCCTACGAGCAGTACTTC. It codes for CASSMGRSSYEQYF.

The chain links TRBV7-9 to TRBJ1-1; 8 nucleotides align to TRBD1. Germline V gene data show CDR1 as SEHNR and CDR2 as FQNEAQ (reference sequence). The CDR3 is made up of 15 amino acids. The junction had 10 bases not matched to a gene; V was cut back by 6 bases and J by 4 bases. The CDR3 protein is CASREDRGRGTEAFF. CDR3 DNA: TGTGCCAGCAGAGAAGACAGGGGCCGGGGCACTGAAGCTTTCTTT.

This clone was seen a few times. This CDR3 is CSVEVQEAGELFF. The CDR3 nucleotides are TGCAGCGTTGAAGTTCAGGAGGCCGGGGAGCTGTTTTTT. The chain uses TRBV29-1 and TRBJ2-2; possibly TRBD2 for D (5 bases). Trimming shortened V by 1 base and J by 6 bases, and 9 bases separated the two germline ends. This CDR3 is built from 13 residues. Germline lookup yields CDR1 SQVTM and CDR2 ANQGSEA.

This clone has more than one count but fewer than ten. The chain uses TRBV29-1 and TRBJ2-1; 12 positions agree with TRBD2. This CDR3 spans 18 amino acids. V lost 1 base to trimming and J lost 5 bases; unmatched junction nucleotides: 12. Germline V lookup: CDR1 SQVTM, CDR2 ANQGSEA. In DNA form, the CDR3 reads TGCAGCGTTGAAGGAGGGGCCCCGACTAGCGGGGGAAACAATGAGCAGTTCTTC. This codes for CSVEGGAPTSGGNNEQFF.

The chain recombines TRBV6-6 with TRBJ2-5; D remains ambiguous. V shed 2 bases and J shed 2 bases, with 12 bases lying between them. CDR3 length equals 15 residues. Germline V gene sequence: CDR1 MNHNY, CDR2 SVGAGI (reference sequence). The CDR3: CASSYPGGRQETQYF. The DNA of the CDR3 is TGTGCCAGCAGTTACCCGGGTGGCAGACAAGAGACCCAGTACTTC.

The CDR3 coding sequence is TGTGCCAGCAGCCGGCCGGGGTCCAACGAGCAGTACTTC. Translated, it gives CASSRPGSNEQYF. V usage is TRBV7-9 and J usage is TRBJ2-7; tentatively, D is TRBD2 (5 bases). V lost 5 bases and J lost 5, with 13 bases in between. The CDR3 is 13 residues long. The germline V gene has CDR1 SEHNR and CDR2 FQNEAQ (reference sequence).

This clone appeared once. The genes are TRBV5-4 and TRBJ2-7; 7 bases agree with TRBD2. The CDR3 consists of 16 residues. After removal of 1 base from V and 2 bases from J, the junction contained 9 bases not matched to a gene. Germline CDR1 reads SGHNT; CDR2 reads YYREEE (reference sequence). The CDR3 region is CASSLNGGTVAYEQYF. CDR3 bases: TGTGCCAGCAGCTTGAACGGGGGGACGGTAGCCTACGAGCAGTACTTC.

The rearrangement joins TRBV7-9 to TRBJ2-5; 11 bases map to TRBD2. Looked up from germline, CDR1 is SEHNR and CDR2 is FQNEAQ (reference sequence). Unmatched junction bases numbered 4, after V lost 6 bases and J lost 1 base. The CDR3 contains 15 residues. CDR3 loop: CASRLTSGAQETQYF. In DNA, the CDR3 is TGTGCCAGCAGACTGACTAGCGGGGCCCAAGAGACCCAGTACTTC.

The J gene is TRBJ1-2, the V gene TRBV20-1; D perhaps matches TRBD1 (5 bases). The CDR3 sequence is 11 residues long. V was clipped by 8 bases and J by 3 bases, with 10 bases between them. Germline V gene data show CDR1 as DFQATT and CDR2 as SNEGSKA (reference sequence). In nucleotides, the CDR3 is TGCAGTCCGACAGATGACTATGGCTACACCTTC. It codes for CSPTDDYGYTF.

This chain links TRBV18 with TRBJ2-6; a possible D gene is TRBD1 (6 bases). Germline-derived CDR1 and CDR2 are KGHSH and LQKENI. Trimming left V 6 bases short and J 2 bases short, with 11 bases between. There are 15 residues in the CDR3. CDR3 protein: CASSPTGTGANVLTF. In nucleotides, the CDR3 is TGTGCCAGCTCCCCTACAGGGACTGGGGCCAACGTCCTGACTTTC.

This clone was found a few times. The CDR3 region has the DNA TGTGCCAGCTCACCGAGCCGACGGATGAACACTGAAGCTTTCTTT. This gives the protein CASSPSRRMNTEAFF. The chain combines TRBV18 with TRBJ1-1; no clear D gene. Germline CDR1 KGHSH, CDR2 LQKENI. The CDR3 sequence is 15 residues long. V was cut by 3 bases and J by 0 bases, with 11 bases left in between.

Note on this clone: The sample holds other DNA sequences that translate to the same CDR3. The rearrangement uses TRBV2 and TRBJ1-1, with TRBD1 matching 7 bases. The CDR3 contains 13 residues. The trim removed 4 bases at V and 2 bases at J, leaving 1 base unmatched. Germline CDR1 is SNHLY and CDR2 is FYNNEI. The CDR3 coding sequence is TGTGCCAGCAGTGGACAGGGAAACACTGAAGCTTTCTTT. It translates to CASSGQGNTEAFF.